This is a list of T cell receptor beta chains from one sample in a study of cytomegalovirus exposure and HLA in healthy donors. Here immunoSEQ multiplex PCR was the method, and the copy in TCRdb shows in-frame clones only, minus some. The sample includes 150,000 or so clones, approximately 84% of them seen just once. Specimen: PBMCs. The receptors originated from a man younger than 45 in good health and CMV-seropositive. Both conserved end residues are part of each CDR3. A D gene is named only where the DNA matches it firmly. Where a row states a size, it is once, few, many or the class of an expanded clone; other rows omit it.

NA | TRBJ2-7 | TRBV28 | NA | TGTGCCACCTGGGAGGGGGACCTACGTGAGCAGTACTTC | CATWEGDLREQYF
few | TRBJ1-2 | TRBV5-1 | TRBD1 | TGCGCCAGCAGCTTGGGACAGGGGGCTAACTATGGCTACACCTTC | CASSLGQGANYGYTF
NA | TRBJ1-1 | TRBV9 | TRBD1 | TGTGCCAGCAGCGACGACAGGGGGAACACTGAAGCTTTCTTT | CASSDDRGNTEAFF
NA | TRBJ1-2 | TRBV29-1 | NA | TGCAGCGTTGACCGGGAAAACGTTCCCCTGAGCGGCTACACCTTC | CSVDRENVPLSGYTF
NA | TRBJ2-7 | TRBV28 | NA | TGTGCCAGCAGTTTAGGAGTGTCCTACGAGCAGTACTTC | CASSLGVSYEQYF
NA | TRBJ2-5 | TRBV5-1 | NA | TGCGCCAGCAGCTTGCTAGCTCAAGAGACCCAGTACTTC | CASSLLAQETQYF
NA | TRBJ1-6 | TRBV7-2 | NA | TGTGCCAGCACCCTGACGGGAACCAATTCACCCCTCCACTTT | CASTLTGTNSPLHF
NA | TRBJ2-7 | TRBV7-8 | TRBD1 | TGTGCCAGCAGCCACCAGGACAGGGAGAGCTCCTACGAGCAGTACTTC | CASSHQDRESSYEQYF
NA | TRBJ2-3 | TRBV9 | TRBD2 | TGTGCCAGCAGCGTAGGAGGCGGGGGGGTGACAGATACGCAGTATTTT | CASSVGGGGVTDTQYF
NA | TRBJ2-5 | TRBV5-4 | TRBD2 | TGTGCCAGCAGCCCGCGGGGGGGGGAGACCCAGTACTTC | CASSPRGGETQYF
NA | TRBJ2-7 | TRBV29-1 | TRBD2 | TGCAGCGTTCTCCCAGGACTAGCGGGGAACGAGCAGTACTTC | CSVLPGLAGNEQYF
NA | TRBJ2-3 | TRBV7-2 | NA | TGTGCCAGCAGCTTAGGTCCGGGGGATACGCAGTATTTT | CASSLGPGDTQYF
NA | TRBJ1-1 | TRBV25-1 | NA | TGTGCCAGCAGCCCTATGGGCAGGGCGAACACTGAAGCTTTCTTT | CASSPMGRANTEAFF
NA | TRBJ1-3 | TRBV19 | TRBD1 | TGTGCCAGTAGTGGTGGGACAGGCGCCCGAAGTGCTGGAAACACCATATATTTT | CASSGGTGARSAGNTIYF
NA | TRBJ1-6 | TRBV30 | NA | TGTGCCTGGAGCGTCGGCGGACTGGGAAATTCACCCCTCCACTTT | CAWSVGGLGNSPLHF
once | TRBJ2-7 | TRBV11-1 | TRBD2 | TGTGCCAGCAGCCAGAGACTAGCGGGAACGAGCGAGCAGTACTTC | CASSQRLAGTSEQYF
NA | TRBJ2-5 | TRBV30 | NA | TGTGCCTGGAGCTCCAGTGATGAGACCCAGTACTTC | CAWSSSDETQYF
few | TRBJ2-3 | TRBV7-9 | TRBD1 | TGTGCCAGCAGCTTTGGACAGGGAACAGATACGCAGTATTTT | CASSFGQGTDTQYF
NA | TRBJ2-6 | TRBV7-6 | NA | TGTGCCAGCAGCGCGCGTGGGGGGTCTGGGGGGGCCAACGTCCTGACTTTC | CASSARGGSGGANVLTF
NA | TRBJ1-3 | TRBV2 | NA | TGTGCCAGCAGTGTTCTGAGGGACTCTGGAAACACCATATATTTT | CASSVLRDSGNTIYF
NA | TRBJ2-3 | TRBV7-6 | NA | TGTGCCAGCAGCTTGCTAGGGGAGGACGATACGCAGTATTTT | CASSLLGEDDTQYF
NA | TRBJ1-2 | TRBV4-1 | NA | TGCGCCAGCAGCCAACAATCATCTAACTATGGCTACACCTTC | CASSQQSSNYGYTF
NA | TRBJ1-5 | TRBV2 | NA | TGTGCCAGCAGTGAATCCCTTAGCAATCAGCCCCAGCATTTT | CASSESLSNQPQHF
once | TRBJ2-5 | TRBV6-6 | TRBD2 | TGTGCCAGCAGCCCGGGACTAGCTGTGGAGACCCAGTACTTC | CASSPGLAVETQYF
NA | TRBJ1-1 | TRBV9 | TRBD1 | TGTGCCAGCAGCGGGGACAACAGGGGATATGGCACTGAAGCTTTCTTT | CASSGDNRGYGTEAFF
NA | TRBJ2-1 | TRBV5-8 | NA | TGTGCCAGCAGCTTGGATGCGGGCTCCTACAATGAGCAGTTCTTC | CASSLDAGSYNEQFF
NA | TRBJ2-3 | TRBV10-2 | TRBD1 | TGCGCCAGCAGTTCGACAGGGGGGATCCAACGTCCCCTCTTT | CASSSTGGIQRPLF
NA | TRBJ1-2 | TRBV11-2 | NA | TGTGCCAGCAGCATCTCTAACTATGGCTACACCTTC | CASSISNYGYTF
NA | TRBJ2-7 | TRBV30 | NA | TGTGCCTGGAGCGACGAGGGGCTAGGGGGCTCCTACGAGCAGTACTTC | CAWSDEGLGGSYEQYF
once | TRBJ2-1 | TRBV5-1 | TRBD2 | TGCGCCAGCAGCACCGGGACTAGCGGGGCGTGGGGCAATGAGCAGTTCTTC | CASSTGTSGAWGNEQFF
NA | TRBJ1-2 | TRBV6-5 | NA | TGTGCCAGCAGTTACAGGGGGAACGGCTACACCTTC | CASSYRGNGYTF
NA | TRBJ2-3 | TRBV15 | TRBD2 | TGTGCCACCAGCAGCGCCGGGACTAGATTGACAGATACGCAGTATTTT | CATSSAGTRLTDTQYF
NA | TRBJ1-2 | TRBV18 | TRBD1 | TGTGCCAGCTCTCTAGGACAGGGGATGGACTATGGCTACACCTTC | CASSLGQGMDYGYTF
NA | TRBJ2-7 | TRBV12-2 | NA | TGTGCAAGTCGCCGAAGGACAGGGGGCAAGTTGGAGCAGTACTTC | CASRRRTGGKLEQYF
NA | TRBJ2-7 | TRBV5-5 | TRBD2 | TGTGCCAGCAGACCCCGGGGGCTAGCGGGCTACGAGCAGTACTTC | CASRPRGLAGYEQYF
NA | TRBJ2-3 | TRBV6-5 | NA | TGTGCCAGCAGTTCACCAGGGAGCACAGATACGCAGTATTTT | CASSSPGSTDTQYF
NA | TRBJ1-6 | TRBV27 | NA | TGTGCCAGCAGAAAATTGCCGGGGGGGAATTCACCCCTCCACTTT | CASRKLPGGNSPLHF
NA | TRBJ2-2 | TRBV7-8 | TRBD2 | TGTGCCAGCAGCTTATACGCTAGCGGGGGCCTTTTTAACACCGGGGAGCTGTTTTTT | CASSLYASGGLFNTGELFF
NA | TRBJ1-4 | TRBV7-2 | TRBD1 | TGTGCCAGCAGCGGGAGACAGGGAACTAATGAAAAACTGTTTTTT | CASSGRQGTNEKLFF
NA | TRBJ2-2 | TRBV5-4 | NA | TGTGCCAGCAGCTTGGATACCAGCGGACCGAACACCGGGGAGCTGTTTTTT | CASSLDTSGPNTGELFF
NA | TRBJ2-7 | TRBV27 | NA | TGTGCCAGCAGTACCGGGTCTGACTACGAGCAGTACTTC | CASSTGSDYEQYF
NA | TRBJ1-2 | TRBV5-1 | NA | TGCGCCAGCAGCTTGGACGGACAGAAGGGGCGATATGGCTACACCTTC | CASSLDGQKGRYGYTF
NA | TRBJ1-2 | TRBV23-1 | TRBD1 | TGCGCCAGCAGTCAAAGGGACAGCCTCTATGGCTACACCTTC | CASSQRDSLYGYTF
NA | TRBJ2-2 | TRBV7-6 | TRBD2 | TGTGCCAGCAGCTTATCCGGACTAGCGGGGGACACCGGGGAGCTGTTTTTT | CASSLSGLAGDTGELFF
few | TRBJ1-1 | TRBV2 | NA | TGTGCCAGCAGGGTCGGGGTATACACTGAAGCTTTCTTT | CASRVGVYTEAFF
once | TRBJ1-2 | TRBV21-1 | NA | TGTGCCAGCAGCAAAGAGGGCAGAGCTCGGGGCTATGGCTACACCTTC | CASSKEGRARGYGYTF
NA | TRBJ1-3 | TRBV13 | NA | TGTGCCAGCAGCTTAGGACCACCCGGGACTGGAAACACCATATATTTT | CASSLGPPGTGNTIYF
NA | TRBJ1-1 | TRBV28 | NA | TGTGCCAGCAGTGCCCCGCCGGGGAACACTGAAGCTTTCTTT | CASSAPPGNTEAFF
NA | TRBJ1-4 | TRBV7-9 | NA | TGTGCCAGCAGCCTTACAGGGCCTGAAAATGAAAAACTGTTTTTT | CASSLTGPENEKLFF
NA | TRBJ2-5 | TRBV18 | NA | TGTGCCAGCTCACCAGCAACTCCAGGGTCCCCGGGGACCCAGTACTTC | CASSPATPGSPGTQYF
once | TRBJ2-7 | TRBV15 | TRBD2 | TGTGCCACCAGCCAGAGCGGGGGGCACGGGTACGAGCAGTACTTC | CATSQSGGHGYEQYF
few | TRBJ1-6 | TRBV28 | NA | TGTGCCAGCGGTGGACCGACAGATCATAATTCACCCCTCCACTTT | CASGGPTDHNSPLHF
NA | TRBJ1-2 | TRBV4-2 | TRBD1 | TGTGCCAGCAGCCAAGGGTCTTCATGGGACAGGGGAGGAGATGGCTACACCTTC | CASSQGSSWDRGGDGYTF
NA | TRBJ2-7 | TRBV28 | TRBD2 | TGTGCCAGCATGGGGACTAGCGGGAACATCCACTACGAGCAGTACTTC | CASMGTSGNIHYEQYF